This TCR beta chain was observed in a study of T cell responses to AZD1222 COVID-19 vaccine. As to this clone: What it binds is unknown.

Whole-study findings and limits: Spike-specific TCRs gained breadth and depth after people received two AZD1222 doses.

This CDR3 region has 15 residues. V was trimmed by 4 bases and J by 4 bases, leaving 13 bases between them. Germline CDR1 is MNHEY and CDR2 is SMNVEV (reference sequence). Libraries were prepared by immunoSEQ multiplex PCR; TCRdb keeps only in-frame clonotypes and omits some of them. Of roughly 150,000 clones listed, 88% are singletons. The sequence came from an adult in good health. This chain joins TRBV27 and TRBJ1-4; perhaps TRBD1 as D (5 bases). The sample here was peripheral blood, taken on day 0 of AZD1222 vaccination. CDR3 in DNA: TGTGCCAGCAGTTCCACCGGGACGGTTAATGAAAAACTGTTTTTT. Translated, it gives CASSSTGTVNEKLFF.